The 17 T cell receptor beta chains listed next were all sequenced from one sample in a study of blood T cell repertoires in COVID-19. Sequencing was performed with immunoSEQ multiplex PCR; in TCRdb, only in-frame clones are kept and a portion is missing. The data show about 210,000 clones, more than 65% seen once. Material: peripheral blood. The receptors shown here come from a man aged 35 to 55 who had recovered from COVID-19.

V is TRBV6-5 and J is TRBJ1-5, with D maybe TRBD1 (5 bases). This CDR3 region has 14 residues. The ends were cut back, 9 bases at V and 0 bases at J, with 12 bases in the middle. Germline lookup yields CDR1 MNHEY and CDR2 SVGAGI. For the CDR3, the DNA is TGTGCCAGTAGGACATTCTATAGCAATCAGCCCCAGCATTTT. Residues: CASRTFYSNQPQHF.

V gene TRBV30 combines with J gene TRBJ1-1, with 8 bases that match TRBD1. The ends lost 3 bases at V and 4 bases at J; junction bases unmatched: 7. CDR1 is GTSNPN, CDR2 SVGIG, per germline (reference sequence). The CDR3 is 14 residues long. CDR3 DNA: TGTGCCTGGAGGACTACACAGGGGGTCACTGAAGCTTTCTTT. Its protein is CAWRTTQGVTEAFF.

V and J are TRBV19 and TRBJ2-7; D may be TRBD1 (7 bases). This CDR3 comprises 13 residues. The V gene's germline CDR1 is LNHDA and CDR2 SQIVND (reference sequence). The V end lost 6 bases, the J end lost 7 bases, and 16 bases lay between the germline ends. Here the CDR3 reads CASSSDREEEQYF. CDR3 bases: TGTGCCAGTAGCTCAGACAGGGAGGAGGAGCAGTACTTC.

The chain employs TRBV6-6 and TRBJ2-3, with 10 bases lining up with TRBD2. Germline V gene lookup returns CDR1 MNHNY and CDR2 SVGAGI (reference sequence). V was clipped by 6 bases and J by 2 bases; unmatched bases: 5. CDR3 size: 15 residues. The CDR3 is CASRAGTSVTDTQYF. CDR3 coding DNA: TGTGCCAGCAGGGCCGGGACTAGCGTCACAGATACGCAGTATTTT.

The J gene is TRBJ2-5, the V gene TRBV18, with 9 bases fitting TRBD1. The CDR3 is made up of 16 amino acids. V lost 3 bases to trimming and J lost 3 bases; unmatched junction nucleotides: 8. Germline assignment: CDR1 KGHSH and CDR2 LQKENI. The CDR3: CASSPRTGAGEETQYF. The CDR3 nucleotides read TGTGCCAGCTCACCTCGGACAGGGGCTGGCGAAGAGACCCAGTACTTC.

This clone was detected only a few times. This chain joins TRBV10-3 and TRBJ2-2, with 7 nucleotides matching TRBD2. This CDR3 comprises 14 residues. V was pared by 4 bases and J by 6 bases, with 5 bases of the junction left unmatched. Germline CDR1 reads ENHRY; CDR2 reads SYGVKD. The CDR3 loop is CAISGDRGAGELFF. The CDR3 DNA sequence: TGTGCCATCAGTGGCGATCGGGGGGCCGGGGAGCTGTTTTTT.

The genes are TRBV12-3 or TRBV12-4 and TRBJ2-3; D gene uncertain. V lost 5 bases and J lost 5, with 11 bases in between. The CDR3 loop spans 13 amino acids. Here the CDR3 reads CASSPLTEDTQYF. CDR3 nucleotide sequence: TGTGCCAGCAGTCCTTTAACTGAAGATACGCAGTATTTT.

The V and J genes are TRBV2 and TRBJ1-1; the D is unclear. This CDR3 is 12 amino acids long. CDR1 and CDR2 (germline): SNHLY, FYNNEI. Trimming took off 4 bases at V and 11 bases at J, with 14 bases between the two ends. CDR3 DNA sequence: TGTGCCAGCAGTGGCGTCGGGATCTGGGCTTTCTTT. Residues: CASSGVGIWAFF.

About this clone: One end of the junction does not line up with germline, which may come from a read error. This chain joins TRBV6-1 and TRBJ1-1; D is unclear. Per the germline V gene, CDR1 is MNHNS and CDR2 is SASEGT. The CDR3 totals 11 residues. The CDR3 DNA sequence: TGTGCCAGCAATCTTGGGTCCACGGGGAGCTTT. It codes for CASNLGSTGSF.

The chain uses TRBV5-1 and TRBJ2-7; perhaps TRBD2 as D (6 bases). Germline-derived CDR1 and CDR2 are SGHRS and YFSETQ. The CDR3 extends over 13 amino acids. V was trimmed by 2 bases and J by 6 bases, leaving 12 bases between them. This CDR3 reads CASSLGAGGEQYF. CDR3 nucleotides: TGCGCCAGCAGCTTAGGAGCGGGTGGCGAGCAGTACTTC. The full variable domain, its missing parts supplied by reference TRBV5-1 and TRBJ2-7, is KAGVTQTPRYLIKTRGQQVTLSCSPISGHRSVSWYQQTPGQGLQFLFEYFSETQRNKGNFPGRFSGRQFSNSRSEMNVSTLELGDSALYLCASSLGAGGEQYFGPGTRLTVT.

CDR3: CASSTSGTTGELFF. CDR3 bases: TGCGCCAGCAGCACTAGCGGGACCACCGGGGAGCTGTTTTTT. The chain joins TRBV10-1 to TRBJ2-2, with 10 bases matching TRBD2. Losses at the gene ends were 6 bases for V and 4 bases for J; bases not matched to a gene: 2. CDR1 is WNHNN, CDR2 SYGVQD, per germline (reference sequence). The CDR3 covers 14 residues.

V usage is TRBV4-1 and J usage is TRBJ2-2; 9 nucleotides line up with TRBD2. The germline V gene has CDR1 MGHRA and CDR2 YSYEKL. This CDR3 contains 17 residues. The V and J ends lost 4 bases and 2 bases, in that order; junction bases with no gene match: 8. CDR3 amino acids: CASSRGLAGYNTGELFF. The CDR3 DNA reads TGCGCCAGCAGCCGTGGCCTAGCGGGGTACAACACCGGGGAGCTGTTTTTT.

The chain employs TRBV10-2 and TRBJ1-5; D gene uncertain. Germline assignment: CDR1 WSHSY and CDR2 SAAADI. The CDR3 is 13 amino acids. V was trimmed by 3 bases and J by 3 bases, leaving 6 bases between them. The CDR3 DNA reads TGCGCCAGCAGTGACAGTCTCAATCAGCCCCAGCATTTT. This encodes CASSDSLNQPQHF.

The CDR3 DNA reads as TGTGCCACCCCACGGGGGACCGCCAAAGACAGCAATCAGCCCCAGCATTTT. Its translation: CATPRGTAKDSNQPQHF. The V call is TRBV7-6, the J call TRBJ1-5; perhaps TRBD1 as D (5 bases). Germline CDR1 SGHVS, CDR2 FNYEAQ. V shed 10 bases and J shed 1 base, with 23 bases lying between them. The CDR3 runs 17 residues.

The V gene is TRBV5-6, the J gene TRBJ2-7; TRBD2 matches 9 bases. This CDR3 spans 15 amino acids. V gave up 4 bases and J gave up 3 bases; unmatched junction bases: 8. The germline V gene has CDR1 SGHDT and CDR2 YYEEEE. CDR3 nucleotides: TGTGCCAGCAGCCCTTTCGCGGGAGGGGACTACGAGCAGTACTTC. This translates into CASSPFAGGDYEQYF.

This rearrangement joins TRBV10-2 to TRBJ2-1; a weak D match, TRBD2 (6 bases). Between the trimmed V and J ends, which lost 8 bases and 12 bases, there was a span of 17 bases. The CDR3 loop spans 12 amino acids. Looked up from germline, CDR1 is WSHSY and CDR2 is SAAADI. The CDR3 sequence: CASRGTGEAQFF. The CDR3 region has the DNA TGCGCCAGCCGGGGGACGGGAGAGGCGCAGTTCTTC.

The V call is TRBV2, the J call TRBJ1-4; the match to TRBD1 covers 8 bases. V was pared by 6 bases and J by 0 bases, with 6 bases of the junction left unmatched. This CDR3 is 16 amino acids long. Germline V gene data show CDR1 as SNHLY and CDR2 as FYNNEI. CDR3 nucleotide sequence: TGTGCCAGCAGCAGACAGGGGACTGCAACTAATGAAAAACTGTTTTTT. It translates to CASSRQGTATNEKLFF.